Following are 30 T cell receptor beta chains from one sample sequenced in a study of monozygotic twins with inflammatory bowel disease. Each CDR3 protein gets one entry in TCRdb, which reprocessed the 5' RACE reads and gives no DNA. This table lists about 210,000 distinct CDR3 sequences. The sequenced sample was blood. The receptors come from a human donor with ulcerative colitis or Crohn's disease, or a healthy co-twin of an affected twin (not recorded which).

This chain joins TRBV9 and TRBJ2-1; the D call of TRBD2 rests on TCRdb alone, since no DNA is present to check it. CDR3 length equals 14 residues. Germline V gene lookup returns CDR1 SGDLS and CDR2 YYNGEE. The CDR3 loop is CASTSGTSPNEQFF.

CDR3 protein: CATSRDRRAGTSNQPQHF. The V gene is TRBV15, the J gene TRBJ1-5; checking the TCRdb D call of TRBD1 is not possible without DNA. This CDR3 comprises 18 residues. Per germline, CDR1 LNHNV and CDR2 YYDKDF (reference sequence).

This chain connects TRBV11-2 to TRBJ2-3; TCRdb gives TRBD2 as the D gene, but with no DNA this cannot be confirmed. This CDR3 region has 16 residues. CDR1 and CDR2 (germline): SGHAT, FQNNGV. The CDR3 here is CASSLRRGEYTDTQYF.

CDR3 in amino acids: CASSYSLQSHGYTF. V gene TRBV6-5 combines with J gene TRBJ1-2. This CDR3 comprises 14 residues. CDR1 and CDR2 from the germline V gene are MNHEY and SVGAGI.

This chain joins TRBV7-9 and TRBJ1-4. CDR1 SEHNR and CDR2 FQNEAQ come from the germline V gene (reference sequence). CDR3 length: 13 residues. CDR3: CASGSVDDEKLFF.

The CDR3 spells CASSVQGAQNTEAFF. V usage is TRBV5-1 and J usage is TRBJ1-1; without DNA, the TCRdb call of TRBD1 cannot be checked. The CDR3 is 15 amino acids. Germline CDR1 and CDR2: SGHRS and YFSETQ.

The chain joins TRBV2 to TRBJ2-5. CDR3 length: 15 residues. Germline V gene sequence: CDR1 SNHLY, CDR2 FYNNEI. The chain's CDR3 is CASSDEGTRQETQYF.

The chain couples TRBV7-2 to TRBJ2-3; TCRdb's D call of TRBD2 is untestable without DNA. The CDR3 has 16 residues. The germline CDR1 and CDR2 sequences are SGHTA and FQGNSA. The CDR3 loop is CASSYGASVRTDTQYF.

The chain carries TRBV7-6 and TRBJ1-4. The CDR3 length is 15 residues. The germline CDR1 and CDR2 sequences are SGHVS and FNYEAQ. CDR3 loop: CASSLEWRMGEKLFF. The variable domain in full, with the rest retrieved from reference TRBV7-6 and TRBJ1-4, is GAGVSQSPRYKVTKRGQDVALRCDPISGHVSLYWYRQALGQGPEFLTYFNYEAQQDKSGLPNDRFSAERPEGSISTLTIQRTEQRDSAMYRCASSLEWRMGEKLFFGSGTQLSVL.

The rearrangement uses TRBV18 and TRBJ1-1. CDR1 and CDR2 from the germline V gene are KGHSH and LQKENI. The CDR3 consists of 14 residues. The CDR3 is CASSARVSPTEAFF.

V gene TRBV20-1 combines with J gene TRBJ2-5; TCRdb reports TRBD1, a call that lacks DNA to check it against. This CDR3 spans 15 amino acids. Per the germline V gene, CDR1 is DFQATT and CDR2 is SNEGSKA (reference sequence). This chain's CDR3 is CSAMGDPILQETQYF.

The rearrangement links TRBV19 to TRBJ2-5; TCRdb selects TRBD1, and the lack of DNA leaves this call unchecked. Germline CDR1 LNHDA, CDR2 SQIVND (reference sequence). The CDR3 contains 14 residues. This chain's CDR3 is CASRSDRVSETQYF.

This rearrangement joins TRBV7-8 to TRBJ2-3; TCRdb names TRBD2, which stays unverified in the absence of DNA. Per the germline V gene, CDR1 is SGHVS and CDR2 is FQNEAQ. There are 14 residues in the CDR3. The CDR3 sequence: CASSLGLRRDTQYF.

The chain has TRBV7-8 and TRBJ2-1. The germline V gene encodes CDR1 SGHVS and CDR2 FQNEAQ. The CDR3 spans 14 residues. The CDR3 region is CASSRLGTYNEQFF.

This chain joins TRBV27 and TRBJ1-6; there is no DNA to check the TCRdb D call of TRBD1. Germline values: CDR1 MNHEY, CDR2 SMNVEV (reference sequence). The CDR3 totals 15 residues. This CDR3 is CASSFGQGDKSPLHF.

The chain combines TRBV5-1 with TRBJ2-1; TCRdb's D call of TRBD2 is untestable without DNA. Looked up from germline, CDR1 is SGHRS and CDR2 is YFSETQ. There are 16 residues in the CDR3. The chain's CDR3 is CASSLDPSGAGNEQFF.

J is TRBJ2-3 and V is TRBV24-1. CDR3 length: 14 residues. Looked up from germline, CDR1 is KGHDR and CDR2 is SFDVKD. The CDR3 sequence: CATSDPPRTDTQYF.

This chain's CDR3 is CASRRNRSSYNEQFF. The chain employs TRBV12-3 or TRBV12-4 and TRBJ2-1. CDR3 size: 15 residues.

The CDR3 protein is CASSLAGQPSYEQYF. The chain joins TRBV5-1 to TRBJ2-7; the D gene TCRdb calls, TRBD1, cannot be checked with no DNA. The germline CDR1 and CDR2 sequences are SGHRS and YFSETQ. The CDR3 covers 15 residues. The full variable domain, completed using reference TRBV5-1 and TRBJ2-7, is KAGVTQTPRYLIKTRGQQVTLSCSPISGHRSVSWYQQTPGQGLQFLFEYFSETQRNKGNFPGRFSGRQFSNSRSEMNVSTLELGDSALYLCASSLAGQPSYEQYFGPGTRLTVT.

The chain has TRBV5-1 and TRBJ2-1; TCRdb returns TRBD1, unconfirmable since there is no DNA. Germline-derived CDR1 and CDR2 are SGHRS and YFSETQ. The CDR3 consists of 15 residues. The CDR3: CASSYAGTGRNEQFF.

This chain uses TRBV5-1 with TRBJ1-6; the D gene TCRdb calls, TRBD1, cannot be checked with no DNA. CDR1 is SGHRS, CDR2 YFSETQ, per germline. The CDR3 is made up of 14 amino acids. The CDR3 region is CASSPDRDNSPLHF.

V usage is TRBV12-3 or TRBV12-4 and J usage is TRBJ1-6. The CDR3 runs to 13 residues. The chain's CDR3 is CASTPSYNSPLHF.

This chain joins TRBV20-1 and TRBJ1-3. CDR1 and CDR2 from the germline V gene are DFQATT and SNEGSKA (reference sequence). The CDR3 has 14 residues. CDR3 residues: CSALGIFSGNTIYF.

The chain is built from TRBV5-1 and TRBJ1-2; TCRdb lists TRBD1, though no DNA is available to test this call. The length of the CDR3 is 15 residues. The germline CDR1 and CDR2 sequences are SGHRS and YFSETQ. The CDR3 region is CASSSGDRDYYGYTF.

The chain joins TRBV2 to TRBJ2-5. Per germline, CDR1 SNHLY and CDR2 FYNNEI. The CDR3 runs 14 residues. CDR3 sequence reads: CASSEATDQETQYF.

The CDR3 region is CASSPFMVTKLSTDTQYF. V gene TRBV18 combines with J gene TRBJ2-3. The CDR3 has 18 residues. Germline CDR1 and CDR2: KGHSH and LQKENI.

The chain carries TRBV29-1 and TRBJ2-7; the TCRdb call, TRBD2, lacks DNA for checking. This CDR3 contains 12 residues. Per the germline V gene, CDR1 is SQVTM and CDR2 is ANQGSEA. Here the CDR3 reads CSVAQRSYEQYF.

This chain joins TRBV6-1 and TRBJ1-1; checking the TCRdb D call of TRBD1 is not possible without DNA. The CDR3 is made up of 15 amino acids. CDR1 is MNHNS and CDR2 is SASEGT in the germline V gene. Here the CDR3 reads CASTRTGMENTEAFF.

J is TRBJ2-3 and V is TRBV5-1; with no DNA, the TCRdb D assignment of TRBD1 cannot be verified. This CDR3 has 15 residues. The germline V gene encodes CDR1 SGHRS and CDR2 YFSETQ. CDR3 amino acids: CASSFVNAPGDTQYF. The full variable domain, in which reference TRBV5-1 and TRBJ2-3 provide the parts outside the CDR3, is KAGVTQTPRYLIKTRGQQVTLSCSPISGHRSVSWYQQTPGQGLQFLFEYFSETQRNKGNFPGRFSGRQFSNSRSEMNVSTLELGDSALYLCASSFVNAPGDTQYFGPGTRLTVL.

This CDR3 reads CASSFTGGNTEAFF. The chain employs TRBV7-3 and TRBJ1-1; TCRdb reports TRBD1, a call that lacks DNA to check it against. The length of the CDR3 is 14 residues. CDR1 is SGHTA and CDR2 is FQGTGA in the germline V gene. Variable domain in full (rest from reference TRBV7-3 and TRBJ1-1): GAGVSQTPSNKVTEKGKYVELRCDPISGHTALYWYRQSLGQGPEFLIYFQGTGAADDSGLPNDRFFAVRPEGSVSTLKIQRTERGDSAVYLCASSFTGGNTEAFFGQGTRLTVV.